This TCR beta chain was obtained from a study of cytomegalovirus exposure and HLA in healthy donors. Concerning this clone itself: Its cognate antigen is unknown.

The donors were part of the validation cohort of around 110 subjects. That cohort was separate from the first cohort, which comprised roughly 670 subjects. Looked up from germline, CDR1 is DFQATT and CDR2 is SNEGSKA (reference sequence). The V and J ends lost 2 bases and 9 bases respectively, with 11 bases between them. The CDR3 runs to 11 residues. Only in-frame clones appear in the TCRdb table, and some are missing; sequencing was by immunoSEQ multiplex PCR. The table includes roughly 140,000 clones, about 89% detected once. Overall study results and limits: A list of roughly 160 TCR beta chains associated with cytomegalovirus was given. In the 120 or so validation repertoires, about 94% of cluster scores exceeded 0, per a later analysis.

The sequence was collected from a man aged 18 to 35 in good health and CMV-seronegative. Sequenced input: PBMCs. V and J are TRBV20-1 and TRBJ2-7; the D is unclear. The CDR3 bases are TGCAGTGCTAGAATTAGCCGCGGGCAGTACTTC. Protein product: CSARISRGQYF.